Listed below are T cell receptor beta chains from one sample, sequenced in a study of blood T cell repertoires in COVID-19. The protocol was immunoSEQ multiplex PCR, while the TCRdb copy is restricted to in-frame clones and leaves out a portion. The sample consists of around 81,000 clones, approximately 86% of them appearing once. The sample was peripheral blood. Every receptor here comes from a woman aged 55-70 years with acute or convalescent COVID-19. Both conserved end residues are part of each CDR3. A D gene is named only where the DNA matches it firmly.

CDR3aa: CASSIAGQGAVNEQFF
j_gene: TRBJ2-1
v_gene: TRBV19
d_gene: TRBD1

CDR3aa: CASSLGMAGEIDTQYF
j_gene: TRBJ2-3
v_gene: TRBV5-1
d_gene: TRBD2

CDR3aa: CASSLLGRYNNYGYTF
j_gene: TRBJ1-2
v_gene: TRBV28
d_gene: -

CDR3aa: CASFPGQGVLYGYTF
j_gene: TRBJ1-2
v_gene: TRBV2
d_gene: TRBD1

CDR3aa: CASSHSGTGDHQPQHF
j_gene: TRBJ1-5
v_gene: TRBV3-1/TRBV3-2
d_gene: TRBD1

CDR3aa: CASSPVGGRTDTQYF
j_gene: TRBJ2-3
v_gene: TRBV5-1
d_gene: -

CDR3aa: CATRLASSYEQYF
j_gene: TRBJ2-7
v_gene: TRBV28
d_gene: TRBD2

CDR3aa: CASSQGQMNTEAFF
j_gene: TRBJ1-1
v_gene: TRBV3-1/TRBV3-2
d_gene: -

CDR3aa: CASSFVHRNTEAFF
j_gene: TRBJ1-1
v_gene: TRBV28
d_gene: -

CDR3aa: CASSPPRTGYNEQFF
j_gene: TRBJ2-1
v_gene: TRBV18
d_gene: TRBD1

CDR3aa: CASSEGLLTDTQYF
j_gene: TRBJ2-3
v_gene: TRBV2
d_gene: -

CDR3aa: CSVTRQMNEKLFF
j_gene: TRBJ1-4
v_gene: TRBV29-1
d_gene: -

CDR3aa: CASSFILDDRGEQFF
j_gene: TRBJ2-1
v_gene: TRBV28
d_gene: TRBD1

CDR3aa: CASSPNPRDRNTGELFF
j_gene: TRBJ2-2
v_gene: TRBV4-3
d_gene: TRBD1

CDR3aa: CASSYPGRLNYEQYF
j_gene: TRBJ2-7
v_gene: TRBV27
d_gene: -

CDR3aa: CASSSGGGSEKLFF
j_gene: TRBJ1-4
v_gene: TRBV5-1
d_gene: -

CDR3aa: CASSTGLYEKLFF
j_gene: TRBJ1-4
v_gene: TRBV14
d_gene: -

CDR3aa: CASTIRQVAEAFF
j_gene: TRBJ1-1
v_gene: TRBV7-9
d_gene: -

CDR3aa: CASRISGDSSYEQYF
j_gene: TRBJ2-7
v_gene: TRBV19
d_gene: -

CDR3aa: CASSSRARSETQYF
j_gene: TRBJ2-5
v_gene: TRBV11-2
d_gene: -

CDR3aa: CASRPSGLAGVLNEQFF
j_gene: TRBJ2-1
v_gene: TRBV4-1
d_gene: TRBD2

CDR3aa: CASTTGGGSGANVLTF
j_gene: TRBJ2-6
v_gene: TRBV18
d_gene: TRBD1

CDR3aa: CASSLQGDQPQHF
j_gene: TRBJ1-5
v_gene: TRBV7-6
d_gene: -

CDR3aa: CSVVGRATYNEQFF
j_gene: TRBJ2-1
v_gene: TRBV29-1
d_gene: -

CDR3aa: CASSFGQAGGFGNTIYF
j_gene: TRBJ1-3
v_gene: TRBV5-1
d_gene: TRBD1

CDR3aa: CASSQGGDTSGANVLTF
j_gene: TRBJ2-6
v_gene: TRBV4-2
d_gene: -

CDR3aa: CASSPTGWDYEQYF
j_gene: TRBJ2-7
v_gene: TRBV5-1
d_gene: -

CDR3aa: CASSGTHLDGYTF
j_gene: TRBJ1-2
v_gene: TRBV5-5
d_gene: -

CDR3aa: CASSAFTGGYGYTF
j_gene: TRBJ1-2
v_gene: TRBV2
d_gene: TRBD1

CDR3aa: CASSPQDRVDRLFF
j_gene: TRBJ1-4
v_gene: TRBV18
d_gene: TRBD1

CDR3aa: CASSYSMFGPDTQYF
j_gene: TRBJ2-3
v_gene: TRBV6-5
d_gene: -

CDR3aa: CAWSPGHRGNEQFF
j_gene: TRBJ2-1
v_gene: TRBV30
d_gene: TRBD1

CDR3aa: CASSSNPSGETQYF
j_gene: TRBJ2-5
v_gene: TRBV5-1
d_gene: -

CDR3aa: CASSLSNQPQHF
j_gene: TRBJ1-5
v_gene: TRBV5-4
d_gene: -

CDR3aa: CAISVEVAQPQHF
j_gene: TRBJ1-5
v_gene: TRBV10-3
d_gene: -

CDR3aa: CASSYSRGPYEQYF
j_gene: TRBJ2-7
v_gene: TRBV6-2/TRBV6-3
d_gene: -

CDR3aa: CAWSAGGRRIF
j_gene: TRBJ2-3
v_gene: TRBV30
d_gene: TRBD2

CDR3aa: CASSLVLAGGPGEQYF
j_gene: TRBJ2-7
v_gene: TRBV5-1
d_gene: TRBD2

CDR3aa: CASSRSRTDTQYF
j_gene: TRBJ2-3
v_gene: TRBV11-3
d_gene: -

CDR3aa: CASSPGLAGRNEQFF
j_gene: TRBJ2-1
v_gene: TRBV28
d_gene: TRBD2

CDR3aa: CASSSTDRVGEQYF
j_gene: TRBJ2-7
v_gene: TRBV27
d_gene: TRBD1

CDR3aa: CASSGAPGAIYGYTF
j_gene: TRBJ1-2
v_gene: TRBV5-5
d_gene: -

CDR3aa: CASSLAASGQDNSPLHF
j_gene: TRBJ1-6
v_gene: TRBV7-6
d_gene: TRBD1

CDR3aa: CASSVAPSGGNEQFF
j_gene: TRBJ2-1
v_gene: TRBV9
d_gene: TRBD2

CDR3aa: CASSPPGLAGNNEQFF
j_gene: TRBJ2-1
v_gene: TRBV7-9
d_gene: TRBD2

CDR3aa: CAISESSGVSYNEQFF
j_gene: TRBJ2-1
v_gene: TRBV10-3
d_gene: -

CDR3aa: CASSVAQNQPQHF
j_gene: TRBJ1-5
v_gene: TRBV9
d_gene: -

CDR3aa: CASSIQLAGYNEQFF
j_gene: TRBJ2-1
v_gene: TRBV19
d_gene: TRBD2

CDR3aa: CATSDLEGGGAADTQYF
j_gene: TRBJ2-3
v_gene: TRBV24-1
d_gene: TRBD2

CDR3aa: CASSLQQGVAGELFF
j_gene: TRBJ2-2
v_gene: TRBV11-2
d_gene: TRBD1

CDR3aa: CAIGGAGGNTIYF
j_gene: TRBJ1-3
v_gene: TRBV6-6
d_gene: -

CDR3aa: CASSLETSGASGEQYF
j_gene: TRBJ2-7
v_gene: TRBV13
d_gene: TRBD2

CDR3aa: CSASYPTREETQYF
j_gene: TRBJ2-5
v_gene: TRBV20-1
d_gene: -

CDR3aa: CASSATLGGGYGYTF
j_gene: TRBJ1-2
v_gene: TRBV7-2
d_gene: -

CDR3aa: CASSVGTGQPHNEQFF
j_gene: TRBJ2-1
v_gene: TRBV9
d_gene: TRBD1